Below are 17 T cell receptor beta chains sequenced from a single sample in a study of vaccination and CD4 T cells after COVID-19. These receptors' targets are unknown. Cultured CD4+ T cell DNA was sequenced using the Oncomine TCR Beta short-read assay. TCRdb itself ran the PCR reads through MiXCR, one entry per CDR3 protein. The table includes roughly 20,000 distinct CDR3 sequences, around 45% detected once. Treatment: 10-day PBMC culture with coronavirus spike peptide pools or control peptides (ViraFEST assay). This sample comprised CD4+ T cells from blood, cultured in vitro, obtained after SARS-CoV-2 vaccination. The source is a human donor who had recovered from COVID-19.

The rearrangement joins TRBV21-1 to TRBJ2-7; the D call in the table, TRBD1, was not verified against the DNA. TRBV21-1 is a recognized pseudogene. The CDR3 runs 16 residues. CDR3 bases: TGTGCCAGCAGCAAAGGTCGCAGGGTGAGCTCCTACGAGCAGTACTTC. Amino acids: CASSKGRRVSSYEQYF.

The gene calls are TRBV7-9 and TRBJ2-7, with D unclear. From germline, CDR1 is SEHNR and CDR2 FQNEAQ (reference sequence). CDR3 size: 14 residues. V was cut by 7 bases and J by 0 bases, with 13 bases left in between. The CDR3 DNA sequence: TGTGCCAGCAAACCGGGCCAAAGCTCCTACGAGCAGTACTTC. Protein sequence: CASKPGQSSYEQYF.

The chain carries TRBV11-3 and TRBJ1-1; D gene ambiguous. Germline CDR1 is SGHNT and CDR2 is YENEEA. This CDR3 contains 14 residues. V shed 1 base and J shed 4 bases, with 10 bases lying between them. The chain's CDR3 is CASSLAATSTEAFF. CDR3 coding DNA: TGTGCCAGCAGCTTAGCCGCGACCAGCACTGAAGCTTTCTTT.

The chain has TRBV20-1 and TRBJ1-2; weak D call: TRBD1 (6 bases). Trimming took off 3 bases at V and 3 bases at J, with 11 bases between the two ends. Germline V CDR1 and CDR2: DFQATT, SNEGSKA (reference sequence). This CDR3 has 13 amino acids. The CDR3 DNA follows: TGCAGTGCTAGTTCGGCAGGGGACTATGGCTACACCTTC. It yields the protein CSASSAGDYGYTF.

The sample holds one count of this clonotype. J is TRBJ2-4 and V is TRBV20-1; D gene uncertain. The ends were cut back, 0 bases at V and 3 bases at J, with 15 bases in the middle. From germline, CDR1 is DFQATT and CDR2 SNEGSKA (reference sequence). This CDR3 is 16 amino acids long. The CDR3 DNA sequence: TGCAGTGCTAGAGATCCCCCGGACCTAGTCAAAAACATTCAGTACTTC. Protein sequence: CSARDPPDLVKNIQYF.

The chain recombines TRBV6-5 with TRBJ2-1, with 11 nucleotides matching TRBD2. The CDR3 has 18 amino acids. The V gene's germline CDR1 is MNHEY and CDR2 SVGAGI. Trimming at V came to 0 bases and at J to 4 bases, leaving 8 bases not matched to a gene. CDR3 in DNA: TGTGCCAGCAGTTACTCGCCTAGACTAGCGGGATCGTACAATGAGCAGTTCTTC. Translation: CASSYSPRLAGSYNEQFF.

The chain recombines TRBV5-6 with TRBJ2-5; D is possibly TRBD1 or TRBD2 (5 bases each). This CDR3 comprises 14 residues. In germline, CDR1 is SGHDT, CDR2 YYEEEE. Trimming pared 3 bases from V and 5 bases from J, leaving 14 bases between. The CDR3 DNA follows: TGTGCCAGCAGCTCTTGGCGAGAGGGGGAGACCCAGTACTTC. Translating gives CASSSWREGETQYF.

This clonotype was found a few times. V and J are TRBV23-1 and TRBJ2-7; 13 positions agree with TRBD2. TRBV23-1 is given ORF status, its function remaining uncertain. With 5 bases clipped from V and 6 bases from J, the junction kept 7 bases outside the gene matches. The CDR3 totals 15 residues. The CDR3 coding sequence is TGCGCCAGCAGTGGACTAGCGGGAGCGGTGAGCGAGCAGTACTTC. Translated: CASSGLAGAVSEQYF.

The V call is TRBV7-2, the J call TRBJ1-3; D perhaps matches TRBD1 (6 bases). Looked up from germline, CDR1 is SGHTA and CDR2 is FQGNSA. Trimming removed 4 bases at V and 1 base at J, with 8 bases between. The CDR3 consists of 14 residues. CDR3 nucleotide sequence: TGTGCCAGCAGCTCAACAGGGTCTGGAAACACCATATATTTT. It translates to CASSSTGSGNTIYF. Together with reference TRBV7-2 and TRBJ1-3, the CDR3 gives the full variable domain: GAGVSQSPSNKVTEKGKDVELRCDPISGHTALYWYRQSLGQGLEFLIYFQGNSAPDKSGLPSDRFSAERTGGSVSTLTIQRTQQEDSAVYLCASSSTGSGNTIYFGEGSWLTVV.

The chain carries TRBV19 and TRBJ1-1; D possibly corresponds to TRBD1 (5 bases). V dropped 6 bases and J dropped 7 bases, with 27 bases sitting between them. Germline V lookup: CDR1 LNHDA, CDR2 SQIVND (reference sequence). The CDR3 contains 17 residues. The CDR3 nucleotides read TGTGCCAGTAGCGACCGGAGGGGCCAGACGCCCAGAGGTGAAGCTTTCTTT. The encoded protein is CASSDRRGQTPRGEAFF. The complete variable domain, with remaining parts taken from reference TRBV19 and TRBJ1-1, reads DGGITQSPKYLFRKEGQNVTLSCEQNLNHDAMYWYRQDPGQGLRLIYYSQIVNDFQKGDIAEGYSVSREKKESFPLTVTSAQKNPTAFYLCASSDRRGQTPRGEAFFGQGTRLTVV.

V usage is TRBV7-2 and J usage is TRBJ1-2; a weak D match, TRBD1 (6 bases). The germline gives CDR1 SGHTA, CDR2 FQGNSA. The CDR3 has 14 amino acids. With 5 bases removed from V and 5 bases from J, the gap between germline ends came to 15 bases. The CDR3 is CASSPQGHGYGYTF. Written as DNA, the CDR3 is TGTGCCAGCAGCCCGCAGGGACATGGGTATGGCTACACCTTC.

The J gene is TRBJ1-5, the V gene TRBV19, with 8 bases matching TRBD1. Germline CDR1 and CDR2: LNHDA and SQIVND (reference sequence). V trimming: 0 bases; J trimming: 4 bases; junction bases outside the gene matches: 11. This CDR3 is 18 amino acids long. The CDR3 region is CASSIDQVVGQVNQPQHF. CDR3 coding DNA: TGTGCCAGTAGTATAGATCAAGTTGTGGGACAGGTTAATCAGCCCCAGCATTTT.

The J gene is TRBJ1-3, the V gene TRBV10-1; D call uncertain. The CDR3 has 14 amino acids. CDR1 WNHNN and CDR2 SYGVQD come from the germline V gene (reference sequence). The germline V and J ends were trimmed by 0 bases and 0 bases, with 3 bases remaining between them. The DNA for the CDR3 is TGCGCCAGCAGTGAGTCCCCCTCTGGAAACACCATATATTTT. Its translation is CASSESPSGNTIYF.

This clonotype was observed a handful of times. The chain links TRBV7-9 to TRBJ2-7; perhaps TRBD2 as D (5 bases). This CDR3 spans 12 amino acids. The germline V gene encodes CDR1 SEHNR and CDR2 FQNEAQ (reference sequence). The V end lost 5 bases, the J end lost 9 bases, and 14 bases lay between the germline ends. The DNA of the CDR3 is TGTGCCAGCAGCCTCGGGGAAAGAGGGCAGTACTTC. Its translation: CASSLGERGQYF.

This clonotype came up once. This chain connects TRBV10-3 to TRBJ2-3; 10 positions match TRBD2. This CDR3 spans 19 amino acids. Germline-derived CDR1 and CDR2 are ENHRY and SYGVKD. J gave up 0 bases and V 4 bases, and 13 bases lay outside the gene matches. The CDR3 here is CAISATIDPSGGSTDTQYF. The CDR3 nucleotides read TGTGCCATCAGTGCCACCATTGACCCTAGCGGGGGTAGCACAGATACGCAGTATTTT.

The V call is TRBV15, the J call TRBJ1-6, with TRBD1 as a possible D gene (5 bases). The germline V gene encodes CDR1 LNHNV and CDR2 YYDKDF (reference sequence). This CDR3 spans 14 amino acids. V shed 1 base and J shed 5 bases, with 6 bases lying between them. This CDR3 reads CATSRGQNNSPLHF. CDR3 nucleotide sequence: TGTGCCACCAGCAGAGGACAGAATAATTCACCCCTCCACTTT. Full variable domain (remainder filled in from reference TRBV15 and TRBJ1-6): DAMVIQNPRYQVTQFGKPVTLSCSQTLNHNVMYWYQQKSSQAPKLLFHYYDKDFNNEADTPDNFQSRRPNTSFCFLDIRSPGLGDTAMYLCATSRGQNNSPLHFGNGTRLTVT.

The genes are TRBV6-5 and TRBJ1-3; D might be TRBD1 (6 bases). The V gene lost 3 bases and the J gene lost 0 bases, with 9 bases spanning the gap. Germline V CDR1 and CDR2: MNHEY, SVGAGI. The CDR3 contains 15 residues. Here the CDR3 reads CASSYEQGSGNTIYF. The CDR3 nucleotides read TGTGCCAGCAGTTATGAACAGGGCTCTGGAAACACCATATATTTT.